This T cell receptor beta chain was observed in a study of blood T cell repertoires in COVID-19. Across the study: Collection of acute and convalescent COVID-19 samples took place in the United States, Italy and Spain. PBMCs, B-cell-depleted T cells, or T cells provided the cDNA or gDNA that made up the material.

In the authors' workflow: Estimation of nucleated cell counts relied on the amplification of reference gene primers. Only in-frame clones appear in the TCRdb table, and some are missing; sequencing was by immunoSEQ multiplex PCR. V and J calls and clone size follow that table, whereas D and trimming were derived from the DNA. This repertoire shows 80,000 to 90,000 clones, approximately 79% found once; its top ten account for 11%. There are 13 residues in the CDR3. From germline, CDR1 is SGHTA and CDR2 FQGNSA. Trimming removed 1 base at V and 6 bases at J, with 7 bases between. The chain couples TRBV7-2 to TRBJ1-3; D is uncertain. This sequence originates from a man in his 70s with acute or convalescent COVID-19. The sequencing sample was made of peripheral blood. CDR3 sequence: CASSLGSENTIYF. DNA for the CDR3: TGTGCCAGCAGCTTAGGGAGTGAAAACACCATATATTTT.